This T cell receptor beta chain was captured by sequencing in a study of blood T cell repertoires in COVID-19. Clones were read by immunoSEQ multiplex PCR, and TCRdb kept only the in-frame ones, dropping some. There are about 320,000 clones in the sample; over 90% occur only once, and about 4% lies in the top ten. The CDR3 is 17 amino acids. Germline CDR1 and CDR2: SGHRS and YFSETQ. V trimming: 4 bases; J trimming: 2 bases; junction bases outside the gene matches: 7. Sequenced: PBMCs or T cells enriched from blood (not recorded which). This clonotype was obtained from a woman aged 25 to 39 who had been exposed to COVID-19. The rearrangement uses TRBV5-1 and TRBJ2-5; 14 bases align to TRBD2. Here the CDR3 DNA reads TGCGCCAGCAGCCCTGGACTAGCGGGGGGTCCTCAAGAGACCCAGTACTTC. Protein product: CASSPGLAGGPQETQYF.